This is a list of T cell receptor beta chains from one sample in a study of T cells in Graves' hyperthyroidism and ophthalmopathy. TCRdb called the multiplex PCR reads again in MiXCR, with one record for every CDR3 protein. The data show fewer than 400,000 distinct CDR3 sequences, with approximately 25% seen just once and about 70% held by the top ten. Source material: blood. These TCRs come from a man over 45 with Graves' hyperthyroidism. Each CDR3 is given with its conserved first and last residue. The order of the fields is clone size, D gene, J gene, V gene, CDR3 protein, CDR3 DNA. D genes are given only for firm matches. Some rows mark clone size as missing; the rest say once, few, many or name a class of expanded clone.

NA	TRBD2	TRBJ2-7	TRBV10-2	CASSDSPMRELYYEQYF	TGCGCCAGCAGTGACAGCCCTATGCGGGAGTTATACTACGAGCAGTACTTC
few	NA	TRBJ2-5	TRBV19	CASSNVGQETQYF	TGTGCCAGTAGTAACGTAGGACAAGAGACCCAGTACTTC
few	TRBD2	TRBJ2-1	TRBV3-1	CASTPGLAAYNEQFF	TGTGCCAGCACTCCGGGACTAGCGGCCTACAATGAGCAGTTCTTC
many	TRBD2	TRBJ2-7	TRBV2	CASKRGRDGYEQYF	TGTGCCAGCAAGCGGGGCCGGGACGGATACGAGCAGTACTTC
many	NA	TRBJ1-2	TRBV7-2	CASSRGDIGRGYTF	TGTGCCAGCAGCCGCGGGGACATCGGCCGGGGCTACACCTTC
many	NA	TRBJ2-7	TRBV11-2	CASSLGGDSYEQYF	TGTGCCAGCAGCTTAGGAGGGGACTCCTACGAGCAGTACTTC
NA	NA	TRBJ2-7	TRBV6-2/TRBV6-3	CASTLIEPGEQYF	TGTGCCAGCACCCTAATCGAACCGGGAGAGCAGTACTTC
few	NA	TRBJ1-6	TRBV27	CASSFSLMSPLHF	TGTGCCAGCAGTTTCTCATTAATGTCACCCCTCCACTTT
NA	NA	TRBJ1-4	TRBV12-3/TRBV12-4	CASSEKYEKLFF	TGTGCCAGCAGTGAGAAGTATGAAAAACTGTTTTTT
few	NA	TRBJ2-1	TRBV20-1	CSARGFSYNEQFF	TGCAGTGCTAGAGGGTTCTCTTACAATGAGCAGTTCTTC
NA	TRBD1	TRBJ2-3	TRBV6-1	CASRHRGGGDTQYF	TGTGCCAGCAGGCACAGGGGCGGCGGAGATACGCAGTATTTT
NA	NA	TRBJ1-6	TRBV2	CASSAPTGTSITNSPLHF	TGTGCCAGCAGTGCTCCTACCGGGACCTCAATAACTAATTCACCCCTCCACTTT
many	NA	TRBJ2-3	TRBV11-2	CASSSGDSSTDTQYF	TGTGCCAGCAGCTCCGGGGATTCTAGCACAGATACGCAGTATTTT
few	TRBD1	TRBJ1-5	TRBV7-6	CASSLNPGGQPQHF	TGTGCCAGCAGCTTAAATCCAGGGGGTCAGCCCCAGCATTTT
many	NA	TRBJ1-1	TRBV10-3	CAIGRETPAEAFF	TGTGCCATCGGAAGGGAGACCCCAGCTGAAGCTTTCTTT
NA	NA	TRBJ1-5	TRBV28	CASSHPGLSNQPQHF	TGTGCCAGCAGTCACCCCGGACTATCGAATCAGCCCCAGCATTTT
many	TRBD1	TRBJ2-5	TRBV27	CASSLRTGGETQYF	TGTGCCAGCAGCCTGAGGACAGGGGGAGAGACCCAGTACTTC
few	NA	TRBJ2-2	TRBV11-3	CASSLGGLPFTGELFF	TGTGCCAGCAGCTTAGGTGGGCTACCCTTCACCGGGGAGCTGTTTTTT
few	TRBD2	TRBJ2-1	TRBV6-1	CASSLPPGGPDNEQFF	TGTGCCAGCAGCCTTCCACCGGGAGGGCCGGACAATGAGCAGTTCTTC
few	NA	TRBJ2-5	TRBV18	CASSPQTGNSETQYF	TGTGCCAGCTCACCCCAAACAGGGAACAGCGAGACCCAGTACTTC
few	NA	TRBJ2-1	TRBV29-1	CSGERGDEQFF	TGCAGCGGCGAGAGGGGCGATGAGCAGTTCTTC
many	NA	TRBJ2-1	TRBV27	CASSPQVSSYNEQFF	TGTGCCAGCAGTCCACAGGTGAGCTCCTACAATGAGCAGTTCTTC
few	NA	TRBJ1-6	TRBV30	CAWSLQGLGSPLHF	TGTGCCTGGAGCTTACAGGGATTGGGTTCACCCCTCCACTTT
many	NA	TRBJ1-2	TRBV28	CASRDFNYGYTF	TGTGCCAGCAGAGACTTCAACTATGGCTACACCTTC
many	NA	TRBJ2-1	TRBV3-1	CASSQVDDYNEQFF	TGTGCCAGCAGCCAAGTGGATGACTACAATGAGCAGTTCTTC
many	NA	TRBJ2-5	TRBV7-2	CASSLVYGSRETQYF	TGTGCCAGCAGCTTAGTTTACGGGAGTCGGGAGACCCAGTACTTC
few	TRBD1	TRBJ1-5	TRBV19	CASTRAGTAMQPQHF	TGTGCCAGTACCCGAGCTGGGACAGCAATGCAGCCCCAGCATTTT
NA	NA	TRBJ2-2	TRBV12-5	CASGLTGARELFF	TGTGCTAGTGGTTTGACCGGGGCGCGGGAGCTGTTTTTT
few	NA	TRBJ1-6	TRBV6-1	CASSLNNSPLHF	TGTGCCAGCAGCTTAAACAATTCACCCCTCCACTTT
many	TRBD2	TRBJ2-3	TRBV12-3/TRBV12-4	CASISSLAGTDTQYF	TGTGCCAGCATCTCGTCTCTAGCGGGCACAGATACGCAGTATTTT
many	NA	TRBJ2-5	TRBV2	CASSGSSVQETQYF	TGTGCCAGCAGTGGGTCATCGGTACAAGAGACCCAGTACTTC
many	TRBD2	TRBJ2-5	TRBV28	CASSRRLAGDETQYF	TGTGCCAGCAGTCGAAGACTAGCGGGAGATGAGACCCAGTACTTC
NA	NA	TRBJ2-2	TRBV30	CAWSPLRVAGELFF	TGTGCCTGGAGTCCTTTGAGAGTGGCCGGGGAGCTGTTTTTT
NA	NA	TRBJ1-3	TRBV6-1	CASSGRQGGNTIYF	TGTGCCAGCAGCGGCCGGCAGGGTGGAAACACCATATATTTT
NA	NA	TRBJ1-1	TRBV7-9	CASSFRGKETEAFF	TGTGCCAGCAGCTTTCGGGGAAAGGAGACTGAAGCTTTCTTT
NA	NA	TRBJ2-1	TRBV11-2	CASRHWVNEQFF	TGTGCCAGCAGACATTGGGTGAATGAGCAGTTCTTC
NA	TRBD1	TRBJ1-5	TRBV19	CASSGTVANSNQPQHF	TGTGCCAGTAGTGGGACAGTAGCGAATAGCAATCAGCCCCAGCATTTT
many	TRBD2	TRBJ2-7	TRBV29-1	CSAGLAGVNEQYF	TGCAGTGCTGGACTAGCGGGAGTAAACGAGCAGTACTTC
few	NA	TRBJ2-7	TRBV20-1	CSARPGHSSYEQYF	TGCAGTGCTAGGCCGGGACACAGCTCCTACGAGCAGTACTTC
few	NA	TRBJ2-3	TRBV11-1	CASSLVKDGEAQYF	TGTGCCAGCAGCTTAGTAAAGGACGGAGAAGCGCAGTATTTT
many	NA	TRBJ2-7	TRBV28	CASSLYRGSSPPREQYF	TGTGCCAGCAGTTTATATCGAGGAAGTAGTCCCCCTCGGGAGCAGTACTTC
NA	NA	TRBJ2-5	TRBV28	CAPPTPGGVETQYF	TGTGCCCCTCCTACTCCGGGGGGCGTCGAGACCCAGTACTTC
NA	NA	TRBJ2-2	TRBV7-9	CASTSGASNTGELFF	TGTGCCAGCACCTCGGGGGCTTCGAACACCGGGGAGCTGTTTTTT
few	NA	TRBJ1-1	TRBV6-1	CASSPTGAEGNTEAFF	TGTGCCAGCAGCCCCACTGGTGCGGAGGGGAACACTGAAGCTTTCTTT
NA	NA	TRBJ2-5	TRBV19	CASSIGEDAQYF	TGTGCCAGTAGTATCGGAGAGGATGCCCAGTACTTC
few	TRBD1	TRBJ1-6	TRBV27	CASSLRGGTGVNSPLHF	TGTGCCAGCAGTCTAAGGGGGGGGACAGGGGTGAATTCACCCCTCCACTTT
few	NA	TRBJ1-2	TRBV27	CASTLPLSTGSNYGYTF	TGTGCCAGCACCCTCCCCCTCTCAACAGGGAGCAACTATGGCTACACCTTC
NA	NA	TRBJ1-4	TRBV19	CASSKPLSATNEKLFF	TGTGCCAGTAGTAAACCGCTTTCGGCAACTAATGAAAAACTGTTTTTT